The present T cell receptor beta chain was sequenced within a study of CD8 T cells in Susac syndrome. Whole-study findings and limits: The authors acknowledged that the study's TCR sequencing and HLA analysis involved relatively few individuals.

RNA was extracted with the RNeasy kit, and a quantity of roughly 0.45 to 1 ug was reverse transcribed using random hexamers. TCRdb reprocessed the immunoSEQ multiplex PCR reads with MiXCR, giving one entry per CDR3 protein. The sample shows about 150,000 distinct CDR3 sequences, 85% to 95% of them seen only once. Germline CDR1 is DFQATT and CDR2 is SNEGSKA (reference sequence). With 3 bases removed from V and 3 bases from J, the gap between germline ends came to 12 bases. There are 13 residues in the CDR3. Turning to this clonotype: Its specificity is not known. No conserved phenylalanine or tryptophan is present at the end of the CDR3, so a read error is the likely explanation.

The rearrangement uses TRBV20-1 and TRBJ2-7; D perhaps matches TRBD2 (5 bases). The sequencing input was CD8+ T cells from PBMCs. This clonotype originated in a human donor with Susac syndrome. This CDR3 is CSASQAEIYEQYS. The CDR3 coding sequence is TGCAGTGCTAGCCAAGCGGAGATCTACGAGCAGTACTCC.